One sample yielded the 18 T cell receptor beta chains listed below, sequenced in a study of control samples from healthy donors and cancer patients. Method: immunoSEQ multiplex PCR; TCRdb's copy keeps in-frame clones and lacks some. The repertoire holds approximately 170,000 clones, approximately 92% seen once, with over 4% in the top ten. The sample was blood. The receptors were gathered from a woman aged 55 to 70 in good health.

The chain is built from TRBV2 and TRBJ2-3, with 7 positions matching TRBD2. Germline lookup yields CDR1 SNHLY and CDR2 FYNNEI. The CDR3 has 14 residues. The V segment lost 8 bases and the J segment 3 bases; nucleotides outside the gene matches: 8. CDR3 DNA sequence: TGTGCCAGCCTACCGGGGGGTATGACAGATACGCAGTATTTT. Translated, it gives CASLPGGMTDTQYF.

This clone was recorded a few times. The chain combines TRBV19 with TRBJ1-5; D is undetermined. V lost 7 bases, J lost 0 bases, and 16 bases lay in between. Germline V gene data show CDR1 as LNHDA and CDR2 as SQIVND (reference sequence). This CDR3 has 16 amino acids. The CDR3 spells CASTTAAVYSNQPQHF. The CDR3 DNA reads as TGTGCCAGTACCACCGCGGCCGTCTATAGCAATCAGCCCCAGCATTTT.

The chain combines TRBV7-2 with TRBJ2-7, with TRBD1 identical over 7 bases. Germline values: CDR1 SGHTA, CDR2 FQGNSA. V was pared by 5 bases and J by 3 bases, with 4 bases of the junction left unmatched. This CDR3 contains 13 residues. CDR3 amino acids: CASSGQGVYEQYF. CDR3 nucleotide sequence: TGTGCCAGCAGCGGCCAGGGGGTCTACGAGCAGTACTTC.

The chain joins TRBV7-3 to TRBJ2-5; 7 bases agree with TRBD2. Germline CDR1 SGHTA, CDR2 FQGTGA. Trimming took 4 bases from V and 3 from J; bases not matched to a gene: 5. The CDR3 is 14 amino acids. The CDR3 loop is CASSYGGGKETQYF. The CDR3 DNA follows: TGTGCCAGCAGCTACGGGGGAGGGAAAGAGACCCAGTACTTC.

CDR3 sequence (DNA): TGCGCCAGCAGCGGGGGTTGGGGAAGAGGGAGTCAGCCCCAGCATTTT. Residues: CASSGGWGRGSQPQHF. The chain uses TRBV4-3 and TRBJ1-5, with a weak D call TRBD1 (5 bases). Trimming pared 5 bases from V and 6 bases from J, leaving 20 bases between. CDR3 length equals 16 residues. Germline V lookup: CDR1 LGHNA, CDR2 YSLEER.

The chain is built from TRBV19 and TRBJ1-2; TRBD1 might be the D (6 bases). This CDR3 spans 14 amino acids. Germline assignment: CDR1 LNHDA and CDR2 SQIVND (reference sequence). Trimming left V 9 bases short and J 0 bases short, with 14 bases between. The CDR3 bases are TGTGCCAGCACTAGGGGGAATTCTAACTATGGCTACACCTTC. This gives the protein CASTRGNSNYGYTF.

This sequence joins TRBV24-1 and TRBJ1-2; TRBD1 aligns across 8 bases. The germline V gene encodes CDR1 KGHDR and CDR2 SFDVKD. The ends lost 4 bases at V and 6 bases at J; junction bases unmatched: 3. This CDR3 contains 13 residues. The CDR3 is CATSERTGNGYTF. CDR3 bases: TGTGCCACCAGTGAGAGGACAGGGAATGGCTACACCTTC.

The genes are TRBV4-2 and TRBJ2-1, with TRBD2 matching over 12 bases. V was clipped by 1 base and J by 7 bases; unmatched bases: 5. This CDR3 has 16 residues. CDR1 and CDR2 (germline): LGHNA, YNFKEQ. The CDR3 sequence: CASSQASGGAGNEQFF. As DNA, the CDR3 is TGTGCCAGCAGCCAAGCTAGCGGGGGGGCGGGTAATGAGCAGTTCTTC.

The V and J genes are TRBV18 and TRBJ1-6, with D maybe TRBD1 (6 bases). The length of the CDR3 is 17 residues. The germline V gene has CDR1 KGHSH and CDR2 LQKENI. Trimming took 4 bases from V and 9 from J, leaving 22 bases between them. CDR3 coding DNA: TGTGCCAGCTCACTTGTTATTTCGGGGGGCAGAACTTCACCCCTCCACTTT. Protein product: CASSLVISGGRTSPLHF.

CDR3 in DNA: TGTGCCAGCAGTTTGGGCGGGGGCTCCTACAATGAGCAGTTCTTC. This sequence encodes CASSLGGGSYNEQFF. The gene calls are TRBV28 and TRBJ2-1; 7 bases fit TRBD2. The length of the CDR3 is 15 residues. The germline V gene encodes CDR1 MDHEN and CDR2 SYDVKM. V gave up 3 bases and J gave up 0 bases; unmatched junction bases: 2.

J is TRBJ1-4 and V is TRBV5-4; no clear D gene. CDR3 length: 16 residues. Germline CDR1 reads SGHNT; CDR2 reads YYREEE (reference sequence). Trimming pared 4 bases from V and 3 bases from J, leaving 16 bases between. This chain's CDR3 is CASSPPGSRPNEKLFF. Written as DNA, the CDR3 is TGTGCCAGCAGCCCCCCGGGTTCCCGCCCTAATGAAAAACTGTTTTTT.

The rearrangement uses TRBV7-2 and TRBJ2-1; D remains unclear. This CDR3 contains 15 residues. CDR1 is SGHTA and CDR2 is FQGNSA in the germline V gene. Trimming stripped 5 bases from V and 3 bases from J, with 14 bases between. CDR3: CASSLRIESYNEQFF. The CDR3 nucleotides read TGTGCCAGCAGCCTGCGTATCGAGAGCTACAATGAGCAGTTCTTC.

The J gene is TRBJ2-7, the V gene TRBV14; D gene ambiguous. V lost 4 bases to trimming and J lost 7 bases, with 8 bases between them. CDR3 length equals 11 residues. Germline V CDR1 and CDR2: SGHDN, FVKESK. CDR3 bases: TGTGCCAGCAGCCCCACCGGGGAGCAGTACTTC. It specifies CASSPTGEQYF. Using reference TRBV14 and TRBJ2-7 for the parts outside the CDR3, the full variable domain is EAGVTQFPSHSVIEKGQTVTLRCDPISGHDNLYWYRRVMGKEIKFLLHFVKESKQDESGMPNNRFLAERTGGTYSTLKVQPAELEDSGVYFCASSPTGEQYFGPGTRLTVT.

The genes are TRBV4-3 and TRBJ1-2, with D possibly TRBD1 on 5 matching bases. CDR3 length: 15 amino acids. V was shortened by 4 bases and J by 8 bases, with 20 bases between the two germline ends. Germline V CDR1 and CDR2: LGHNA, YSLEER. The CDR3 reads CASSPQQVRTGGYTF. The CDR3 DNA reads TGCGCCAGCAGCCCCCAACAGGTTAGAACGGGAGGCTACACCTTC.

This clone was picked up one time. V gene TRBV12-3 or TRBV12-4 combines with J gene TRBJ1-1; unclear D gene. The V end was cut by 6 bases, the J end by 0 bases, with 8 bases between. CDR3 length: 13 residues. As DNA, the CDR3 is TGTGCCAGCAGGACGGAGATGAACACTGAAGCTTTCTTT. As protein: CASRTEMNTEAFF.

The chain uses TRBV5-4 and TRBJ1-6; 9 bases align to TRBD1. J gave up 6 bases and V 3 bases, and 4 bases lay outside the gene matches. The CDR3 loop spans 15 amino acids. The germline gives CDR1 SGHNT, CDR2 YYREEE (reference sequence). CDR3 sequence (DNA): TGTGCCAGCAGCTCAGGGACAGGGTTTAATTCACCCCTCCACTTT. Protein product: CASSSGTGFNSPLHF. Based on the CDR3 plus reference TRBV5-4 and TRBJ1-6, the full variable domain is ETGVTQSPTHLIKTRGQQVTLRCSSQSGHNTVSWYQQALGQGPQFIFQYYREEENGRGNFPPRFSGLQFPNYSSELNVNALELDDSALYLCASSSGTGFNSPLHFGNGTRLTVT.

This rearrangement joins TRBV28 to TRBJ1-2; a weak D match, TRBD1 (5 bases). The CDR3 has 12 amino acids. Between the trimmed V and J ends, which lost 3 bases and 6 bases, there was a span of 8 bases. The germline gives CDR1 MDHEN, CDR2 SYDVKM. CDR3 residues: CASSLKGDGYTF. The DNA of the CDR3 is TGTGCCAGCAGTTTGAAAGGGGATGGCTACACCTTC.

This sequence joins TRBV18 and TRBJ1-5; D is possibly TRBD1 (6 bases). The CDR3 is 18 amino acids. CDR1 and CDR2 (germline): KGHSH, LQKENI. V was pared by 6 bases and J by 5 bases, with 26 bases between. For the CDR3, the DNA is TGTGCCAGCTCCCCGGAACACATCAGGGGCAGTACGTATCAGCCCCAGCATTTT. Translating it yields CASSPEHIRGSTYQPQHF. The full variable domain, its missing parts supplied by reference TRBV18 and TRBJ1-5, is NAGVMQNPRHLVRRRGQEARLRCSPMKGHSHVYWYRQLPEEGLKFMVYLQKENIIDESGMPKERFSAEFPKEGPSILRIQQVVRGDSAAYFCASSPEHIRGSTYQPQHFGDGTRLSIL.